The sequence of this T cell receptor (beta chain) was determined in a study of technical replicates of blood from a few donors. Some clones are missing from TCRdb's copy, which holds only in-frame ones; the method was immunoSEQ multiplex PCR. The profile shows about 88,000 clones, roughly 93% of them singletons. Notes on this clone: The junction departs from germline at one end; a sequencing error may be responsible.

This CDR3 spans 16 amino acids. Looked up from germline, CDR1 is MDHEN and CDR2 is SYDVKM. This chain uses TRBV28 with TRBJ2-3; 9 positions agree with TRBD1. Sequencing was performed on T cells isolated from PBMCs. The source of this sequence is a human donor in good health. The CDR3 sequence: CASILTGTGLTDTQYF. The CDR3 DNA sequence: TGTGCCAGCATTTTAACCGGGACAGGGTTAACAGATACGCAGTATTTT.